The next 10 T cell receptor beta chains were all read from a single sample in a study of OX40 agonist ivuxolimab in advanced cancers. Only in-frame clones appear in the TCRdb table, and some are missing; sequencing was by immunoSEQ multiplex PCR. The profile shows tens of thousands of clones, roughly 90% of them singletons. Source: CD4+ or CD8+ T cells sorted from blood, taken in a trial of the OX40 agonist ivuxolimab. These receptors all stem from an adult with an advanced solid tumor such as melanoma, head and neck, liver or kidney cancer.

V gene TRBV7-9 combines with J gene TRBJ2-7, with D possibly being TRBD1 (5 bases). The CDR3 extends over 12 amino acids. CDR1 and CDR2 from the germline V gene are SEHNR and FQNEAQ (reference sequence). V was clipped by 6 bases and J by 3 bases, with 9 bases between them. The CDR3: CASRTDSYEQYF. The DNA for the CDR3 is TGTGCCAGCAGAACCGACAGCTACGAGCAGTACTTC.

By share, this clone ranks as medium-sized. The chain has TRBV6-1 and TRBJ2-7; D is possibly TRBD2 (7 bases). Per the germline V gene, CDR1 is MNHNS and CDR2 is SASEGT. The CDR3 length is 14 residues. The germline V and J ends were trimmed by 5 bases and 4 bases, with 15 bases remaining between them. The CDR3, as DNA: TGTGCCAGCAGTCCCCTCAGGGGAGGGTACGAGCAGTACTTC. It specifies CASSPLRGGYEQYF.

This chain connects TRBV7-9 to TRBJ2-5; 7 positions match TRBD2. There are 16 residues in the CDR3. V trimming: 5 bases; J trimming: 2 bases; junction bases outside the gene matches: 11. CDR1 is SEHNR and CDR2 is FQNEAQ in the germline V gene (reference sequence). CDR3 loop: CASSPRASGSQETQYF. CDR3 nucleotide sequence: TGTGCCAGCAGCCCTCGGGCTAGCGGATCGCAAGAGACCCAGTACTTC.

The V gene is TRBV6-5, the J gene TRBJ1-2; tentatively, D is TRBD1 (6 bases). CDR1 and CDR2 from the germline V gene are MNHEY and SVGAGI. Trimming removed 2 bases at V and 4 bases at J, with 17 bases between. The CDR3 is 16 amino acids. In nucleotides, the CDR3 is TGTGCCAGCAGTTACGGTACCGGACGGGACACCTATGGCTACACCTTC. Amino acid sequence: CASSYGTGRDTYGYTF.

The rearrangement uses TRBV7-8 and TRBJ2-7; D might be TRBD1 or TRBD2, each matching 6 bases. Between the trimmed V and J ends, which lost 1 base and 6 bases, there was a span of 25 bases. The V gene's germline CDR1 is SGHVS and CDR2 FQNEAQ. The CDR3 is 18 amino acids. The CDR3 nucleotides are TGTGCCAGCAGCTTAGAATCCCTAGAACGGGGGCTTCTGGGCGAGCAGTACTTC. As protein: CASSLESLERGLLGEQYF.

The chain carries TRBV27 and TRBJ1-5; TRBD1 is a possible D gene (6 bases). Trimming removed 6 bases at V and 5 bases at J, with 11 bases between. In germline, CDR1 is MNHEY, CDR2 SMNVEV (reference sequence). The length of the CDR3 is 13 residues. The chain's CDR3 is CASSYREDQPQHF. Here the CDR3 DNA reads TGTGCCAGCAGCTACAGGGAGGATCAGCCCCAGCATTTT.

The V call is TRBV7-6, the J call TRBJ2-7; D is uncertain. Germline V gene lookup returns CDR1 SGHVS and CDR2 FNYEAQ. V was trimmed by 1 base and J by 0 bases, leaving 4 bases between them. The length of the CDR3 is 13 residues. The DNA for the CDR3 is TGTGCCAGCAGCTTAGACAGCTCCTACGAGCAGTACTTC. Its translation is CASSLDSSYEQYF.

The chain links TRBV7-9 to TRBJ2-5; 8 bases are a match to TRBD2. The J call may be in error: the DNA end matches TRBJ2-7 better. Germline V gene data show CDR1 as SEHNR and CDR2 as FQNEAQ (reference sequence). There are 15 residues in the CDR3. CDR3 sequence reads: CASSPTSETSYEQYF. CDR3 DNA: TGTGCCAGCAGCCCGACTAGCGAGACCTCCTACGAGCAGTACTTC.

This clone was recorded only once. The CDR3 DNA follows: TGTGCCAGCAGCCCACCCTTCGGCCTGAGCTCCTACAATGAGCAGTTCTTC. This gives the protein CASSPPFGLSSYNEQFF. The V gene is TRBV4-2, the J gene TRBJ2-1; D remains ambiguous. V gave up 4 bases and J gave up 0 bases, with 16 bases separating them. Germline loops: CDR1 LGHNA, CDR2 YNFKEQ. The CDR3 is made up of 17 amino acids.

V and J are TRBV11-2 and TRBJ2-2, with D unclear. The V gene lost 4 bases and the J gene lost 6 bases, with 3 bases spanning the gap. Germline CDR1 reads SGHAT; CDR2 reads FQNNGV. The CDR3 loop spans 11 amino acids. As DNA, the CDR3 is TGTGCCAGCAGCTCCCCCGGGGAGCTGTTTTTT. Its translation is CASSSPGELFF.